This T cell receptor (beta chain) was obtained from a study of blood T cell repertoires in COVID-19. Across the whole study: Material from acute and convalescent COVID-19 was sourced from the United States, Italy and Spain. The analysed material was cDNA or gDNA that came from T cells, B-cell-depleted T cells, or PBMCs.

Authors' data handling: The authors estimated nucleated cell counts from reference gene primer amplification. TCRdb's table, derived via immunoSEQ multiplex PCR, lists solely in-frame clones and lacks some. V and J calls and clone size follow that table, whereas D and trimming were derived from the DNA. The sample has under 150,000 clones, 76% seen once. The source is a woman of 80 years or more with active or convalescent COVID-19. The sequenced material came from peripheral blood.

The DNA of the CDR3 is TGCGCCAGCAGCTTGGTGCAGGGACAGGGGGCTTTTTTGGCTAGCTCCTACAATGAGCAGTTCTTC. It yields the protein CASSLVQGQGAFLASSYNEQFF. The chain recombines TRBV5-1 with TRBJ2-1; TRBD1 agrees at 12 bases. The CDR3 is made up of 22 amino acids. Trimming took 0 bases from V and 0 from J; bases not matched to a gene: 16. Germline V gene data show CDR1 as SGHRS and CDR2 as YFSETQ.